Below, 23 T cell receptor beta chains from the same sample are listed, as sequenced in a study of glioma-infiltrating T cells (dated by TCRdb to 2015 to 2016). The instrument given in TCRdb is Illumina MiSeq. TCR alpha and beta CDR3 regions were amplified with the iRepertoire nested amplicon-rescue multiplex PCR (arm-PCR) platform from RNA. The public reads were reprocessed in TCRdb via fastp at Q25 and MiXCR, keeping in-frame beta chains. Every CDR3 protein is listed once, alongside the most common genes and DNA of its rows. For this sample the table gives 85,000 to 110,000 distinct CDR3 sequences, of which about 28% were detected only once. Approximately 43% of the sample belongs to the ten largest clones. Specimen: glioma tissue, nonneoplastic brain tissue, or PBMCs (not recorded which). All receptors come from a human donor with low-grade glioma or glioblastoma, undergoing nonglioma brain surgery, or in good health (not recorded which).

Comments on this clonotype: This may be a read error: a much more frequent sequence differs by one nucleotide. The chain recombines TRBV28 with TRBJ1-2; no clear D. CDR1 MDHEN and CDR2 SYDVKM come from the germline V gene. CDR3 length: 14 amino acids. V lost 7 bases to trimming and J lost 4 bases, with 16 bases between them. The CDR3 DNA follows: TGTGCCAGCACTCATGAAGGACGGGGCTATGGCTACACCTTC. It specifies CASTHEGRGYGYTF.

The V call is TRBV11-2, the J call TRBJ2-5; D is unclear. Germline V gene lookup returns CDR1 SGHAT and CDR2 FQNNGV. The CDR3 has 12 amino acids. V lost 5 bases and J 5 bases, leaving 9 bases between the germline ends. The CDR3 nucleotides read TGTGCCAGCAGCCGCATCTTGGAGACCCAGTACTTC. It translates to CASSRILETQYF.

This clonotype turned up a few times. The rearrangement uses TRBV7-9 and TRBJ2-3; perhaps TRBD1 as D (5 bases). CDR1 is SEHNR, CDR2 FQNEAQ, per germline (reference sequence). The CDR3 runs to 14 residues. V lost 3 bases, J lost 6 bases, and 13 bases lay in between. The CDR3 here is CASSFYQGGDTQYF. CDR3 coding DNA: TGTGCCAGCAGCTTTTATCAGGGTGGCGATACGCAGTATTTT.

This clonotype came up a few times. The chain links TRBV7-3 to TRBJ2-3; 10 nucleotides align to TRBD1. Germline-derived CDR1 and CDR2 are SGHTA and FQGTGA. This CDR3 contains 15 residues. Unmatched junction bases numbered 6, after V lost 6 bases and J lost 3 bases. CDR3 amino acids: CASSISGQGTDTQYF. As DNA, the CDR3 is TGTGCCAGCAGTATTTCGGGACAGGGGACAGATACGCAGTATTTT.

A remark on this clonotype: A much larger clone is a single base away; this may be a read error. The gene calls are TRBV27 and TRBJ2-7, with a tentative D call TRBD1 (5 bases). The CDR3 contains 15 residues. Germline V lookup: CDR1 MNHEY, CDR2 SMNVEV (reference sequence). CDR3 DNA: TGTGCCAGCAGTTTATCAGGGGTTAGCTCCAACGAGCAGTACTTC. As protein: CASSLSGVSSNEQYF.

This clonotype was picked up many times. DNA for the CDR3: TGTGCCAGCAGTTACTCCGGGACAGACCCTTCCTACGAGCAGTACTTC. Residues: CASSYSGTDPSYEQYF. V gene TRBV6-6 combines with J gene TRBJ2-7, with 7 bases matching TRBD1. The CDR3 has 16 residues. Germline lookup yields CDR1 MNHNY and CDR2 SVGAGI (reference sequence). V trimming: 0 bases; J trimming: 1 base; junction bases outside the gene matches: 6.

This clonotype came up a few times. This chain joins TRBV4-2 and TRBJ1-2, with 8 bases identical to TRBD1. This CDR3 spans 14 amino acids. The germline V gene encodes CDR1 LGHNA and CDR2 YNFKEQ. V lost 2 bases to trimming and J lost 8 bases; unmatched junction nucleotides: 7. The CDR3 sequence: CASSQTGTGGGYTF. In nucleotides, the CDR3 is TGTGCCAGCAGCCAAACCGGGACAGGAGGAGGCTACACCTTC.

The chain recombines TRBV7-9 with TRBJ2-7; perhaps TRBD2 as D (5 bases). The length of the CDR3 is 16 residues. V lost 5 bases and J lost 5, with 22 bases in between. The germline V gene has CDR1 SEHNR and CDR2 FQNEAQ (reference sequence). The CDR3: CASSPRGLAPLDEQYF. The DNA of the CDR3 is TGTGCCAGCAGCCCTAGAGGGCTTGCCCCTCTCGACGAGCAGTACTTC.

A few counts support this clonotype. This rearrangement joins TRBV5-1 to TRBJ2-7, with D hard to call. The CDR3 extends over 14 amino acids. V was shortened by 1 base and J by 0 bases, with 8 bases between the two germline ends. Germline CDR1 SGHRS, CDR2 YFSETQ. The CDR3 reads CASSLPESSYEQYF. CDR3 DNA: TGCGCCAGCAGCTTGCCGGAGAGCTCCTACGAGCAGTACTTC.

In this sample, this clonotype turned up many times. This rearrangement joins TRBV7-6 to TRBJ2-1; no definite D call. Germline CDR1 reads SGHVS; CDR2 reads FNYEAQ. V gave up 1 base and J gave up 1 base, with 2 bases separating them. The CDR3 spans 13 residues. CDR3 in DNA: TGTGCCAGCAGCTTAGTTTCCTACAATGAGCAGTTCTTC. Residues: CASSLVSYNEQFF.

To note about this clonotype: It may be a read error: a sequence one base away is much more abundant. In this CDR3 the conserved last residue, phenylalanine or tryptophan, is missing, so a read error is likely. The V and J genes are TRBV15 and TRBJ2-7; D possibly uses TRBD1 or TRBD2 (5 bases each). The CDR3 is 12 amino acids. Germline V gene lookup returns CDR1 LNHNV and CDR2 YYDKDF (reference sequence). Deletions cut 0 bases from V and 9 bases from J, with 9 bases between. For the CDR3, the DNA is TGTGCCACCAGCAGAGATTTGAGGGGGCAGTACCTC. As protein: CATSRDLRGQYL.

The sample holds a few counts of this clonotype. The chain carries TRBV7-3 and TRBJ2-1, with 8 bases aligning to TRBD2. In germline, CDR1 is SGHTA, CDR2 FQGTGA. The length of the CDR3 is 15 residues. Losses at the gene ends were 2 bases for V and 9 bases for J; bases not matched to a gene: 9. The CDR3 spells CASSLGSSGGVEQFF. DNA of the CDR3: TGTGCCAGCAGCTTAGGTAGTTCGGGGGGGGTTGAGCAGTTCTTC.

The V gene is TRBV4-3, the J gene TRBJ1-5; no firm D call. The CDR3 has 16 residues. Germline CDR1 and CDR2: LGHNA and YSLEER. The V end lost 0 bases, the J end lost 1 base, and 10 bases lay between the germline ends. In DNA, the CDR3 is TGCGCCAGCAGCCAAGATCGCGGTCGCAGCAATCAGCCCCAGCATTTT. Encoded protein: CASSQDRGRSNQPQHF.

The chain has TRBV9 and TRBJ1-2; D is unclear. The CDR3 has 13 residues. Trimming removed 2 bases from V and 3 bases from J, with 8 bases in between. The germline gives CDR1 SGDLS, CDR2 YYNGEE. The CDR3 nucleotides are TGTGCCAGCAGCGTTGAGGGCTACTATGGCTACACCTTC. Its protein product is CASSVEGYYGYTF.

This clonotype was detected many times. This rearrangement joins TRBV28 to TRBJ2-3, with D perhaps TRBD2 (5 bases). Germline V gene sequence: CDR1 MDHEN, CDR2 SYDVKM. CDR3 length: 15 residues. Trimming removed 4 bases at V and 4 bases at J, with 15 bases between. The CDR3 loop is CASSSASPGPDTQYF. The CDR3 coding sequence is TGTGCCAGCAGTTCGGCTAGCCCCGGCCCAGATACGCAGTATTTT.

At least ten counts were recorded for this clonotype. CDR3 protein: CSARPQGPEAFF. For the CDR3, the DNA is TGCAGTGCCAGACCACAGGGGCCTGAAGCTTTCTTT. The chain joins TRBV20-1 to TRBJ1-1; 7 bases agree with TRBD1. The V gene's germline CDR1 is DFQATT and CDR2 SNEGSKA (reference sequence). Trimming at V came to 6 bases and at J to 6 bases, leaving 7 bases not matched to a gene. The CDR3 length is 12 residues.

The gene calls are TRBV6-1 and TRBJ1-3; D ambiguous. The CDR3 runs 18 residues. Per germline, CDR1 MNHNS and CDR2 SASEGT. Trimming shortened V by 0 bases and J by 1 base, and 16 bases separated the two germline ends. CDR3 sequence reads: CASSEARSPSQSGNTIYF. The CDR3 coding sequence is TGTGCCAGCAGTGAAGCGCGTTCCCCTTCCCAATCTGGAAACACCATATATTTT.

V is TRBV5-1 and J is TRBJ1-1; D gene unclear. The V end was cut by 1 base, the J end by 2 bases, with 9 bases between. Germline lookup yields CDR1 SGHRS and CDR2 YFSETQ. The CDR3 covers 14 residues. CDR3 protein: CASSLQIENTEAFF. CDR3 coding DNA: TGCGCCAGCAGCTTGCAGATCGAAAACACTGAAGCTTTCTTT.

This chain joins TRBV7-9 and TRBJ2-3; the D gene is possibly TRBD2 (8 bases). The V gene lost 4 bases and the J gene lost 5 bases, with 19 bases spanning the gap. The CDR3 loop spans 16 amino acids. CDR1 and CDR2 from the germline V gene are SEHNR and FQNEAQ (reference sequence). The CDR3 region has the DNA TGTGCCAGCAGCTCAAGTAGCGGGGACAGCGTAGATACGCAGTATTTT. Translating it yields CASSSSSGDSVDTQYF. Variable domain in full (rest from reference TRBV7-9 and TRBJ2-3): DTGVSQNPRHKITKRGQNVTFRCDPISEHNRLYWYRQTLGQGPEFLTYFQNEAQLEKSRLLSDRFSAERPKGSFSTLEIQRTEQGDSAMYLCASSSSSGDSVDTQYFGPGTRLTVL.

This clonotype was seen only a few times. DNA of the CDR3: TGTGCCAGCAGTCGGGTAAATAGCAATCAGCCCCAGCATTTT. This encodes CASSRVNSNQPQHF. The genes are TRBV16 and TRBJ1-5; D unresolved. V lost 6 bases and J 0 bases, leaving 9 bases between the germline ends. The CDR3 consists of 14 residues. Germline V gene lookup returns CDR1 KGHSY and CDR2 FQNENV.

The gene calls are TRBV6-5 and TRBJ2-7, with a weak D call TRBD1 (6 bases). The germline gives CDR1 MNHEY, CDR2 SVGAGI. The CDR3 length is 15 residues. V gave up 5 bases and J gave up 7 bases, with 21 bases separating them. The CDR3 region is CASSPTAGTHEEQYF. CDR3 coding DNA: TGTGCCAGCAGTCCCACAGCCGGGACACATGAAGAGCAGTACTTC.

This clonotype was detected ten times or more. The V gene is TRBV29-1, the J gene TRBJ1-1; D is ambiguous. The CDR3 loop spans 13 amino acids. Looked up from germline, CDR1 is SQVTM and CDR2 is ANQGSEA. Trimming removed 3 bases at V and 1 base at J, with 9 bases between. CDR3 region: CSVDLGQNTEAFF. The CDR3 coding sequence is TGCAGCGTTGACCTGGGTCAGAACACTGAAGCTTTCTTT.

Points on this clonotype: This may be a read error: a much more frequent sequence differs by one nucleotide. The chain carries TRBV14 and TRBJ2-1; D unresolved. CDR3 length equals 14 residues. Germline values: CDR1 SGHDN, CDR2 FVKESK. DNA of the CDR3: TGTGCCAGCAGCCAAGTCTCTCCCATGGCTGAGCAGCTCTTC. Translation gives CASSQVSPMAEQLF.